One and the same sample provided the 8 T cell receptor beta chains below, sequenced in a study of response to subunit inactivated influenza vaccine. TCRdb re-derived calls from the RT-PCR reads in MiXCR, one entry per CDR3 protein. This table holds roughly 630,000 distinct CDR3 sequences, 11% to 15% found once. Sample: PBMCs from blood, taken around two weeks before vaccination. All receptors derive from a man in his forties or fifties who received an inactivated influenza vaccine.

This clonotype showed up many times. Here the CDR3 DNA reads TGCAGCGCTATGAGGGGAATCGGTTCGGGAAACATTCAGTACTTC. It specifies CSAMRGIGSGNIQYF. V usage is TRBV29-1 and J usage is TRBJ2-4, with D perhaps assigned TRBD1 or TRBD2 (5 bases each). The CDR3 contains 15 residues. The V gene lost 7 bases and the J gene lost 6 bases, with 22 bases spanning the gap. Germline CDR1 and CDR2: SQVTM and ANQGSEA.

This clonotype occurred a few times. The chain joins TRBV5-1 to TRBJ2-4, with 11 bases lining up with TRBD1. V was clipped by 0 bases and J by 0 bases; unmatched bases: 11. CDR3 length: 20 residues. The germline gives CDR1 SGHRS, CDR2 YFSETQ. CDR3 coding DNA: TGCGCCAGCAGCTTGGCCTCGGGACAGGGGGGGCTACTAGCCAAAAACATTCAGTACTTC. Translation: CASSLASGQGGLLAKNIQYF.

This clonotype turned up a few times. This chain connects TRBV20-1 to TRBJ2-1; the D call may be TRBD1 or TRBD2 (6 bases each). Germline V gene data show CDR1 as DFQATT and CDR2 as SNEGSKA (reference sequence). V was cut by 6 bases and J by 9 bases, with 21 bases left in between. The CDR3 is 14 residues long. CDR3 in DNA: TGCAGTGCCCACGGAGGGGGGTCGAGCCCTGAGCAGTTCTTC. Its protein is CSAHGGGSSPEQFF.

This clonotype has a count of ten or more. The chain combines TRBV5-1 with TRBJ2-1, with D hard to call. Germline CDR1 and CDR2: SGHRS and YFSETQ. The V end was cut by 2 bases, the J end by 7 bases, with 13 bases between. The CDR3 is made up of 14 amino acids. For the CDR3, the DNA is TGCGCCAGCAGCTTTCCTAACGTGGGGAATGAGCAGTTCTTC. This translates into CASSFPNVGNEQFF. The full variable domain, its missing parts supplied by reference TRBV5-1 and TRBJ2-1, is KAGVTQTPRYLIKTRGQQVTLSCSPISGHRSVSWYQQTPGQGLQFLFEYFSETQRNKGNFPGRFSGRQFSNSRSEMNVSTLELGDSALYLCASSFPNVGNEQFFGPGTRLTVL.

This clonotype was found a few times. This chain uses TRBV6-2 or TRBV6-3 with TRBJ2-2; a possible D gene is TRBD2 (5 bases). V lost 3 bases and J lost 0, with 8 bases in between. The CDR3 loop spans 15 amino acids. Germline V lookup: CDR1 MNHEY, CDR2 SVGEGT. The CDR3 sequence: CASSYLAPNTGELFF. CDR3 coding DNA: TGTGCCAGCAGTTATTTAGCGCCGAACACCGGGGAGCTGTTTTTT.

In this sample, this clonotype turned up a few times. V is TRBV5-6 and J is TRBJ2-3; 12 positions agree with TRBD2. From germline, CDR1 is SGHDT and CDR2 YYEEEE. V lost 2 bases and J lost 4; bases outside the gene matches: 5. This CDR3 is built from 16 residues. The CDR3 DNA reads as TGTGCCAGCAGCTTCCGACTAGCGGGAGTGGCAGATACGCAGTATTTT. This gives the protein CASSFRLAGVADTQYF.

The chain recombines TRBV27 with TRBJ2-2; the D is unclear. Germline V gene data show CDR1 as MNHEY and CDR2 as SMNVEV (reference sequence). The CDR3 loop spans 14 amino acids. Deletions cut 3 bases from V and 4 bases from J, with 9 bases between. The CDR3 sequence: CASSFLSITGELFF. CDR3 nucleotide sequence: TGTGCCAGCAGTTTTCTTAGTATCACCGGGGAGCTGTTTTTT.

The table lists this clonotype with a few counts. The chain combines TRBV7-2 with TRBJ2-7; D assignment may be TRBD1 or TRBD2 (6 bases each). The germline gives CDR1 SGHTA, CDR2 FQGNSA. This CDR3 is built from 14 residues. Trimming stripped 2 bases from V and 7 bases from J, with 15 bases between. CDR3 residues: CASSLHRAAGEQYF. The CDR3 DNA sequence: TGTGCCAGCAGCTTACACAGGGCCGCGGGAGAGCAGTACTTC.